This T cell receptor (beta chain) was sequenced in a study of blood T cell repertoires in COVID-19. The method was immunoSEQ multiplex PCR; TCRdb's version includes in-frame clones alone and lacks a portion of them. The table has some 220,000 clones, roughly 88% seen once. Germline CDR1 reads SGHNT; CDR2 reads YYREEE (reference sequence). V dropped 5 bases and J dropped 7 bases, with 15 bases sitting between them. The CDR3 has 14 amino acids. Sequencing was carried out using peripheral blood. The V call is TRBV5-4, the J call TRBJ1-4; the D gene is possibly TRBD1 (6 bases). This clonotype was obtained from a man in his fifties with active or convalescent COVID-19. The CDR3 loop reads CASSRGGGGEKLFF. In DNA, the CDR3 is TGTGCCAGCAGTAGGGGGGGCGGCGGTGAAAAACTGTTTTTT.